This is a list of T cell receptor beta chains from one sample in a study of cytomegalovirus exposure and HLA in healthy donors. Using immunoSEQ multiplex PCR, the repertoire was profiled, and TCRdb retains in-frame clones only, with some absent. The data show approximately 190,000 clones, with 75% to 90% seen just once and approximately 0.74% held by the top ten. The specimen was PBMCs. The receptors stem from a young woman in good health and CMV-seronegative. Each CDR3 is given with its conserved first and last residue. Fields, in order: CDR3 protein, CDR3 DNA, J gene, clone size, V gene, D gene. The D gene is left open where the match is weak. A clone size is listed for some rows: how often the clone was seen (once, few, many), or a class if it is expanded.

cdr3_aa: CASSSPLANTQYF
cdr3_nt: TGTGCCAGCAGTTCCCCACTAGCAAATACGCAGTATTTT
j_call: TRBJ2-3
clone_size: NA
v_call: TRBV6-5
d_call: NA

cdr3_aa: CASSLLVSGELFF
cdr3_nt: TGTGCCAGCAGCTTGCTCGTATCCGGGGAGCTGTTTTTT
j_call: TRBJ2-2
clone_size: NA
v_call: TRBV5-5
d_call: NA

cdr3_aa: CASSETRGDGYTF
cdr3_nt: TGTGCCAGCAGTGAAACTCGGGGAGATGGCTACACCTTC
j_call: TRBJ1-2
clone_size: NA
v_call: TRBV6-1
d_call: NA

cdr3_aa: CASSFQGRTEAFF
cdr3_nt: TGTGCCAGCAGTTTTCAGGGGCGGACTGAAGCTTTCTTT
j_call: TRBJ1-1
clone_size: NA
v_call: TRBV27
d_call: NA

cdr3_aa: CASSLSDRNTGELFF
cdr3_nt: TGTGCCAGCAGCTTATCGGACAGGAACACCGGGGAGCTGTTTTTT
j_call: TRBJ2-2
clone_size: NA
v_call: TRBV7-7
d_call: NA

cdr3_aa: CSVGTSGRSSYEQYF
cdr3_nt: TGCAGCGTGGGGACTAGCGGGAGGAGCTCCTACGAGCAGTACTTC
j_call: TRBJ2-7
clone_size: NA
v_call: TRBV29-1
d_call: TRBD2

cdr3_aa: CASRSTGTMYGYTF
cdr3_nt: TGTGCCAGCAGGTCAACCGGGACAATGTATGGCTACACCTTC
j_call: TRBJ1-2
clone_size: once
v_call: TRBV28
d_call: NA

cdr3_aa: CASSLGGANQPQHF
cdr3_nt: TGTGCCAGCAGTTTAGGTGGGGCCAATCAGCCCCAGCATTTT
j_call: TRBJ1-5
clone_size: NA
v_call: TRBV6-5
d_call: NA

cdr3_aa: CASSQEAFGYTF
cdr3_nt: TGCGCCAGCAGCCAAGAGGCCTTTGGCTACACCTTC
j_call: TRBJ1-2
clone_size: NA
v_call: TRBV4-1
d_call: NA

cdr3_aa: CASSQQQGAGMTNEKLFF
cdr3_nt: TGTGCCAGCAGCCAACAACAGGGGGCTGGTATGACTAATGAAAAACTGTTTTTT
j_call: TRBJ1-4
clone_size: NA
v_call: TRBV14
d_call: TRBD1

cdr3_aa: CASSLNLASSYNEQFF
cdr3_nt: TGTGCCAGCAGCTTAAATCTAGCGTCTTCCTACAATGAGCAGTTCTTC
j_call: TRBJ2-1
clone_size: NA
v_call: TRBV7-3
d_call: NA

cdr3_aa: CASPTGGTEAFF
cdr3_nt: TGTGCCAGCCCCACGGGAGGGACTGAAGCTTTCTTT
j_call: TRBJ1-1
clone_size: NA
v_call: TRBV6-1
d_call: NA

cdr3_aa: CASSQDQTATYEQYF
cdr3_nt: TGCGCCAGCAGCCAAGATCAGACAGCTACCTACGAGCAGTACTTC
j_call: TRBJ2-7
clone_size: NA
v_call: TRBV4-1
d_call: NA

cdr3_aa: CASSGLGVAYEQYF
cdr3_nt: TGTGCCAGCAGTGGTCTTGGTGTAGCGTACGAGCAGTACTTC
j_call: TRBJ2-7
clone_size: NA
v_call: TRBV6-5
d_call: NA

cdr3_aa: CASSEGGPYNEQFF
cdr3_nt: TGTGCCAGCAGCGAGGGAGGGCCTTACAATGAGCAGTTCTTC
j_call: TRBJ2-1
clone_size: NA
v_call: TRBV9
d_call: TRBD2

cdr3_aa: CASSYRGTQDIQYF
cdr3_nt: TGTGCCAGCAGTTACAGGGGTACCCAAGACATTCAGTACTTC
j_call: TRBJ2-4
clone_size: NA
v_call: TRBV6-5
d_call: NA

cdr3_aa: CASFQGLNTEAFF
cdr3_nt: TGTGCCAGTTTCCAGGGGTTGAACACTGAAGCTTTCTTT
j_call: TRBJ1-1
clone_size: few
v_call: TRBV28
d_call: NA

cdr3_aa: CASSLAFATSSETQYF
cdr3_nt: TGTGCCAGCAGTTTAGCTTTTGCTACTAGCTCGGAGACCCAGTACTTC
j_call: TRBJ2-5
clone_size: NA
v_call: TRBV27
d_call: NA

cdr3_aa: CASSFSGQGARGSYEQYF
cdr3_nt: TGTGCCAGCAGCTTTTCCGGACAGGGCGCTCGGGGCTCCTACGAGCAGTACTTC
j_call: TRBJ2-7
clone_size: NA
v_call: TRBV7-2
d_call: TRBD1

cdr3_aa: CASSEGLRTYNEQFF
cdr3_nt: TGTGCCAGCAGTGAGGGCCTCAGGACCTACAATGAGCAGTTCTTC
j_call: TRBJ2-1
clone_size: NA
v_call: TRBV6-1
d_call: NA

cdr3_aa: CASSPRIRGSYNSPLHF
cdr3_nt: TGTGCCAGCAGTCCGCGCATAAGGGGTTCCTATAATTCACCCCTCCACTTT
j_call: TRBJ1-6
clone_size: NA
v_call: TRBV2
d_call: NA

cdr3_aa: CASNPSGSWEQFF
cdr3_nt: TGCGCCAGCAATCCTAGCGGGAGTTGGGAGCAGTTCTTC
j_call: TRBJ2-1
clone_size: NA
v_call: TRBV5-1
d_call: TRBD2

cdr3_aa: CASKSGLAGGAREQYF
cdr3_nt: TGTGCCAGCAAGTCGGGACTAGCGGGGGGGGCGAGGGAGCAGTACTTC
j_call: TRBJ2-7
clone_size: NA
v_call: TRBV2
d_call: TRBD2

cdr3_aa: CASSSDSPLHF
cdr3_nt: TGTGCCAGCAGCTCTGATTCACCCCTCCACTTT
j_call: TRBJ1-6
clone_size: NA
v_call: TRBV7-9
d_call: NA

cdr3_aa: CASSVLAGNTIYF
cdr3_nt: TGTGCCAGCAGTGTACTTGCTGGAAACACCATATATTTT
j_call: TRBJ1-3
clone_size: NA
v_call: TRBV6-5
d_call: NA

cdr3_aa: CASSLGASGASTDTQYF
cdr3_nt: TGTGCCAGCAGCTTAGGGGCGAGCGGAGCTAGCACAGATACGCAGTATTTT
j_call: TRBJ2-3
clone_size: NA
v_call: TRBV7-9
d_call: NA

cdr3_aa: CATSRDVSGSTSYEQYF
cdr3_nt: TGTGCCACCAGCAGAGACGTTAGCGGGAGTACCTCCTACGAGCAGTACTTC
j_call: TRBJ2-7
clone_size: NA
v_call: TRBV15
d_call: TRBD2

cdr3_aa: CASSASGSITDTQYF
cdr3_nt: TGTGCCAGCAGCGCTAGCGGGAGCATCACAGATACGCAGTATTTT
j_call: TRBJ2-3
clone_size: NA
v_call: TRBV9
d_call: TRBD2

cdr3_aa: CASRPPGTSREEQYF
cdr3_nt: TGCGCCAGCAGACCCCCCGGGACCTCGCGGGAAGAGCAGTACTTC
j_call: TRBJ2-7
clone_size: NA
v_call: TRBV23-1
d_call: NA

cdr3_aa: CASRGGAGVEQYF
cdr3_nt: TGTGCCAGCAGGGGGGGGGCAGGGGTCGAGCAGTACTTC
j_call: TRBJ2-7
clone_size: many
v_call: TRBV5-6
d_call: NA

cdr3_aa: CASSYALAGDNEQFF
cdr3_nt: TGTGCCAGCAGTTACGCACTAGCGGGGGACAATGAGCAGTTCTTC
j_call: TRBJ2-1
clone_size: NA
v_call: TRBV6-6
d_call: TRBD2

cdr3_aa: CASFRGTGYYEQYF
cdr3_nt: TGTGCCAGCTTCAGGGGGACAGGGTATTACGAGCAGTACTTC
j_call: TRBJ2-7
clone_size: NA
v_call: TRBV7-2
d_call: TRBD1

cdr3_aa: CASSYGPPGHTEAFF
cdr3_nt: TGTGCCAGCAGTTACGGGCCTCCTGGGCACACTGAAGCTTTCTTT
j_call: TRBJ1-1
clone_size: NA
v_call: TRBV6-6
d_call: NA